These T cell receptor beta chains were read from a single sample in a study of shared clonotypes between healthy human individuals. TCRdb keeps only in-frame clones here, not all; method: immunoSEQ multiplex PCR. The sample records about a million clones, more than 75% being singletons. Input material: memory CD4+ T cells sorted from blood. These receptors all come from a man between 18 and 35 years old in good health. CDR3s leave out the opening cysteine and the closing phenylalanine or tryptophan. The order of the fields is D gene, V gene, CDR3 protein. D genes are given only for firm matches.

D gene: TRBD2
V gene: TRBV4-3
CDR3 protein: ASSQGLASTQY

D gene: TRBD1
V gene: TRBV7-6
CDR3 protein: ASSPGTGAGEQY

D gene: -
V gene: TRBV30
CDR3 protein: AWSGGTGTILQY

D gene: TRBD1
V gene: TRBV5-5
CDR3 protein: ASSSVDREYQPQH

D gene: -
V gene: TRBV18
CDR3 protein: ASSAAGTASNQPQH

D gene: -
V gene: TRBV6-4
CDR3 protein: ASSQVMTRDNEDYGYT

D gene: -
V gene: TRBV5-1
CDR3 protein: ASTGGGETQY

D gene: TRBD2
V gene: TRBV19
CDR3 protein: ASSIAGLPQETQY

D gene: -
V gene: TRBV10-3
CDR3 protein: AITGGSAGANVLT

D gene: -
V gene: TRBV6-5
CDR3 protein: ASSQQGYNSPLH

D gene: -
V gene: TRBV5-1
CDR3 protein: ASSSPGSSPLH

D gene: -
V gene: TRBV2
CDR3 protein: ASSVGGAGTEAF

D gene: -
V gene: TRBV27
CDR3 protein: ASSLRGRETQY

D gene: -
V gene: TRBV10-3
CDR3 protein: AIKAGPTDTQY

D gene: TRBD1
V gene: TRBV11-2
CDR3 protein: ASSLRGWGQGRETQY

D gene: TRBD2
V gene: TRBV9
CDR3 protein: ARNLRLAGDNIQY

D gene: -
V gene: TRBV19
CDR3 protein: ASSSPNKRGYT

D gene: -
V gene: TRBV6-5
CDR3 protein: ASSYSRGGGTEAF

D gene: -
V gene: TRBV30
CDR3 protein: AWSSGQMPWQF

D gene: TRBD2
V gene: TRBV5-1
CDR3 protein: ASSLSGGSSYEQY

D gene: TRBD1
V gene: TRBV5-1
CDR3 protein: ASSTMTGGNIQY

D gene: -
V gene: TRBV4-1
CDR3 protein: ASSQDRGYNEQF

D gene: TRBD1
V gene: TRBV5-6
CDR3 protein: ASSPRTGGNTGELF

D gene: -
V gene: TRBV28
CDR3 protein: ASSTGGLYGYT

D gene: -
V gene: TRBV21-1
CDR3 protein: AVNRATQPQH

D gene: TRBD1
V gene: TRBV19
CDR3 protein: ASSSRDRGYEQY

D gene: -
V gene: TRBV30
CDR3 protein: AWSVQLSSGYT

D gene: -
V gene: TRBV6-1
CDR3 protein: ASSEGSGYGYT